This T cell receptor (beta chain) was observed in a study of cytomegalovirus exposure and HLA in healthy donors. Study as a whole: Across some 400 genotyped donors, over 70% landed in the Caucasian-associated ancestry cluster. Study-wide findings and caveats: Cytomegalovirus status, reportedly, was diagnosed with high specificity and sensitivity by the classifier. In vitro confirmation showed a few CMV-associated chains to be CMV antigen specific.

The PCR contained 60 Vbeta and 13 Jbeta primers. This table comes from immunoSEQ multiplex PCR, and its TCRdb copy is limited to in-frame clones, with some not included. The sample yields over 100,000 clones, 77% seen once. As regards this clone: Its matching antigen is unknown.

This CDR3 region has 13 residues. Germline assignment: CDR1 GTSNPN and CDR2 SVGIG (reference sequence). V was cut by 8 bases and J by 2 bases, with 13 bases left in between. The TCR was taken from a middle-aged woman in good health and CMV-seronegative. This chain connects TRBV30 to TRBJ1-3, with D unresolved. Sequenced sample: PBMCs. CDR3 nucleotides: TGTGCCCTAGGAGTGCTCGCTGGAAACACCATATATTTT. Its protein is CALGVLAGNTIYF.